A selection of T cell receptor beta chains follows, all from one sample in a study of long-term antiretroviral therapy in people with HIV. Clones were read by immunoSEQ multiplex PCR, and TCRdb kept only the in-frame ones, dropping some. The sample yields tens of thousands of clones, about nine tenths seen once. The sequenced sample was unsorted PBMCs, obtained approximately 5.1 years after starting antiretroviral therapy. These receptors all come from a woman aged 40 to 55 with HIV. CDR3s include the opening cysteine and the closing phenylalanine or tryptophan. A D gene is named only where the DNA matches it firmly. Where a row states a size, it is once, few, many or the class of an expanded clone; other rows omit it.

D,J,size,length,V,CDR3,DNA
TRBD2,TRBJ2-3,NA,17,TRBV12-5,CASGLAIAGGPLNTQYF,TGTGCTAGTGGTTTGGCAATAGCGGGAGGGCCCTTAAATACGCAGTATTTT
NA,TRBJ1-2,NA,13,TRBV6-5,CATQSHGNYGYTF,TGTGCCACCCAATCCCATGGCAACTATGGCTACACCTTC
TRBD2,TRBJ2-2,NA,15,TRBV7-2,CASSLSAGGGGELFF,TGTGCCAGCAGCTTATCAGCGGGAGGAGGCGGGGAGCTGTTTTTT
TRBD1,TRBJ2-7,NA,14,TRBV5-1,CASSQGQGTDEQYF,TGCGCCAGCAGCCAGGGACAGGGAACCGACGAGCAGTACTTC
TRBD1,TRBJ1-2,NA,18,TRBV7-9,CASSPGTGEAYAPYGYTF,TGTGCCAGCAGCCCAGGGACAGGGGAAGCTTATGCCCCCTATGGCTACACCTTC
TRBD1,TRBJ2-7,NA,15,TRBV5-6,CASSQGGTGFYEQYF,TGTGCCAGCAGCCAAGGGGGCACCGGGTTCTACGAGCAGTACTTC
NA,TRBJ1-2,NA,13,TRBV29-1,CSVAWTEASGYTF,TGCAGCGTAGCCTGGACAGAAGCCTCTGGCTACACCTTC
TRBD2,TRBJ2-1,once,16,TRBV4-2,CASSPRGVLSYNEQFF,TGTGCCAGCAGCCCCCGGGGGGTTCTTTCCTACAATGAGCAGTTCTTC
NA,TRBJ1-2,NA,12,TRBV19,CASSMENYGYTF,TGTGCCAGTAGTATGGAGAACTATGGCTACACCTTC
NA,TRBJ2-1,NA,14,TRBV27,CASSDLSPGHKQFF,TGTGCCAGCAGTGATTTGTCACCCGGACACAAGCAGTTCTTC
TRBD2,TRBJ2-6,NA,15,TRBV6-6,CASSSGGAGANVLTF,TGTGCCAGCAGTTCGGGGGGGGCTGGGGCCAACGTCCTGACTTTC
NA,TRBJ2-1,NA,13,TRBV5-6,CASSESSYNEQFF,TGTGCCAGCAGCGAAAGCTCCTACAATGAGCAGTTCTTC
TRBD1,TRBJ2-7,NA,15,TRBV4-1,CASSQGQDSFYEQYF,TGCGCCAGCAGCCAGGGACAGGACTCCTTCTACGAGCAGTACTTC
NA,TRBJ1-1,NA,15,TRBV7-2,CASSLKWTSNTEAFF,TGTGCCAGCAGCTTAAAATGGACCTCGAACACTGAAGCTTTCTTT
TRBD2,TRBJ2-1,once,16,TRBV7-9,CASSFLGLAGNNEQFF,TGTGCCAGCAGCTTCTTGGGACTAGCGGGGAACAATGAGCAGTTCTTC
NA,TRBJ2-4,NA,16,TRBV11-2,CASSPILQGTKNIQYF,TGTGCCAGCAGCCCCATCCTACAGGGAACCAAAAACATTCAGTACTTC
TRBD2,TRBJ2-5,NA,16,TRBV9,CASSESGAGGPKTQYF,TGTGCCAGCAGCGAGTCGGGCGCGGGAGGGCCTAAGACCCAGTACTTC
TRBD1,TRBJ1-2,NA,15,TRBV5-4,CASSPRQGSTYGYTF,TGTGCCAGCAGCCCCAGACAGGGATCTACCTATGGCTACACCTTC
TRBD1,TRBJ2-2,once,16,TRBV6-5,CASSYPGQGAGRELFF,TGTGCCAGCAGTTATCCGGGACAGGGGGCGGGGAGGGAGCTGTTTTTT
TRBD1,TRBJ1-2,NA,15,TRBV2,CASTNDRAPNYGYTF,TGTGCCAGCACCAACGACAGGGCACCTAACTATGGCTACACCTTC
NA,TRBJ1-6,NA,15,TRBV6-6,CASSYSRDTYSPLHF,TGTGCCAGCAGTTACTCCCGGGACACTTATTCACCCCTCCACTTT
NA,TRBJ2-4,NA,15,TRBV11-2,CASSLEPLAKNIQYF,TGTGCCAGCAGCTTAGAACCCCTAGCGAAAAACATTCAGTACTTC
NA,TRBJ2-4,NA,12,TRBV5-1,CASTGSGNIQYF,TGCGCCAGCACAGGATCTGGGAACATTCAGTACTTC
NA,TRBJ2-5,NA,14,TRBV29-1,CSVEGDGRGETQYF,TGCAGCGTTGAAGGAGACGGGAGAGGAGAGACCCAGTACTTC
TRBD2,TRBJ2-7,NA,16,TRBV6-1,CASSEFRTSGAYEQYF,TGTGCCAGCAGTGAATTTAGAACTAGCGGAGCCTACGAGCAGTACTTC
NA,TRBJ2-7,few,15,TRBV18,CASSPPTLRTYEQYF,TGTGCCAGCTCACCACCTACACTAAGGACCTACGAGCAGTACTTC
NA,TRBJ2-7,NA,13,TRBV6-1,CASSPGASYEQYF,TGTGCCAGCAGTCCCGGGGCCTCCTACGAGCAGTACTTC
NA,TRBJ1-3,NA,16,TRBV4-2,CASSQESSASGNTIYF,TGTGCCAGCAGCCAAGAGAGTTCGGCCTCTGGAAACACCATATATTTT
NA,TRBJ1-5,NA,15,TRBV19,CASSIGVGAYQPQHF,TGTGCCAGTAGTATAGGAGTGGGGGCGTATCAGCCCCAGCATTTT
NA,TRBJ2-2,NA,14,TRBV5-4,CASSQDSTTGELFF,TGTGCCAGCAGCCAAGACAGCACAACCGGGGAGCTGTTTTTT
TRBD1,TRBJ2-7,NA,14,TRBV27,CASSFRTGAVEQYF,TGTGCCAGCAGTTTCCGGACAGGGGCTGTCGAGCAGTACTTC
NA,TRBJ2-5,once,14,TRBV5-1,CASSAGTPRETQYF,TGCGCCAGCAGCGCCGGGACTCCCAGAGAGACCCAGTACTTC
NA,TRBJ2-5,once,16,TRBV11-2,CASSLRVDIFQETQYF,TGTGCCAGCAGCTTAAGGGTAGACATTTTCCAAGAGACCCAGTACTTC
TRBD1,TRBJ1-4,NA,19,TRBV23-1,CASSQSETGNLATNEKLFF,TGCGCCAGCAGTCAATCGGAGACAGGGAACCTTGCAACTAATGAAAAACTGTTTTTT
NA,TRBJ1-1,NA,13,TRBV30,CAWSVLGNTEAFF,TGTGCCTGGAGTGTACTGGGGAACACTGAAGCTTTCTTT
NA,TRBJ1-1,few,12,TRBV13,CASSSLDTEAFF,TGTGCCAGCAGCTCCCTCGACACTGAAGCTTTCTTT
TRBD2,TRBJ2-1,NA,17,TRBV4-1,CASSQDRRREGANEQFF,TGCGCCAGCAGCCAAGATCGGAGGCGGGAGGGGGCAAATGAGCAGTTCTTC
NA,TRBJ1-4,NA,12,TRBV7-9,CASTFLNEKLFF,TGTGCCAGCACTTTCCTAAATGAAAAACTGTTTTTT
NA,TRBJ2-7,once,13,TRBV4-3,CASSPSESYEQYF,TGCGCCAGCAGCCCGAGCGAGTCCTACGAGCAGTACTTC
NA,TRBJ2-7,NA,15,TRBV4-1,CASSQWATNSYEQYF,TGCGCCAGCAGCCAATGGGCTACCAACTCCTACGAGCAGTACTTC